The 17 T cell receptor beta chains in this list originate from one sample, sequenced in a study of human T cells and chemical hapten exposure. TCRdb passed the RACE reads through MiXCR, listing each CDR3 protein once. The data contain more than 150,000 distinct CDR3 sequences, approximately 14% of them singletons. The time point denotes: patch test 1, 2 weeks after DPC sensitization. Treatment defined: therapeutic diphenylcyclopropenone sensitization with weekly scalp DPC. The sample consisted of whole blood, taken in connection with sensitization to the hapten diphenylcyclopropenone (DPC). Receptors originate from a woman in her twenties or thirties with alopecia areata. Some clones in this sample may be carry-over from other donors' samples.

This chain joins TRBV5-4 and TRBJ2-2; D not certain. Trimming left V 5 bases short and J 3 bases short, with 5 bases between. Germline V lookup: CDR1 SGHNT, CDR2 YYREEE (reference sequence). The CDR3 is made up of 12 amino acids. For the CDR3, the DNA is TGTGCCAGCAGTTTCTACACCGGGGAGCTGTTTTTT. The encoded protein is CASSFYTGELFF.

There are a few counts of this clonotype. This rearrangement joins TRBV6-5 to TRBJ1-5, with D unresolved. Between the trimmed V and J ends, which lost 6 bases and 3 bases, there was a span of 15 bases. Looked up from germline, CDR1 is MNHEY and CDR2 is SVGAGI. The CDR3 covers 15 residues. CDR3 in amino acids: CASSQSLRINQPQHF. DNA of the CDR3: TGTGCCAGCAGCCAGAGCCTTCGGATCAATCAGCCCCAGCATTTT.

The table lists this clonotype with a few counts. The rearrangement links TRBV6-2 or TRBV6-3 to TRBJ2-1; the D is unclear. Germline loops: CDR1 MNHEY, CDR2 SVGEGT. The CDR3 is 15 residues long. V was cut by 2 bases and J by 0 bases, with 8 bases left in between. For the CDR3, the DNA is TGTGCCAGCAGTTACGTTTTTAGCTCCTACAATGAGCAGTTCTTC. Its protein product is CASSYVFSSYNEQFF.

This clonotype appeared a few times. The genes are TRBV28 and TRBJ1-2; D call uncertain. CDR1 is MDHEN and CDR2 is SYDVKM in the germline V gene. This CDR3 is 15 amino acids long. Trimming cost V 6 bases and J 0 bases, with 14 bases left between them. Written as DNA, the CDR3 is TGTGCCAGCAGGCGTTTGGGGTCCCCTAACTATGGCTACACCTTC. It codes for CASRRLGSPNYGYTF.

This clonotype was observed a few times. The chain carries TRBV7-9 and TRBJ1-1; TRBD1 might be the D (5 bases). The germline CDR1 and CDR2 sequences are SEHNR and FQNEAQ (reference sequence). The V end was cut by 3 bases, the J end by 4 bases, with 12 bases between. CDR3 length: 14 amino acids. CDR3 residues: CASSFPAGGTEAFF. As DNA, the CDR3 is TGTGCCAGCAGCTTCCCGGCGGGGGGCACTGAAGCTTTCTTT.

This clonotype has more than one count but fewer than ten. The chain links TRBV4-3 to TRBJ1-1; 9 bases fit TRBD1. Trimming at V came to 3 bases and at J to 1 base, leaving 3 bases not matched to a gene. Per germline, CDR1 LGHNA and CDR2 YSLEER. The CDR3 loop spans 15 amino acids. CDR3 coding DNA: TGCGCCAGCAGCCATGCACAGGGGGCGAACACTGAAGCTTTCTTT. Amino acid sequence: CASSHAQGANTEAFF.

This clonotype was counted ten times or more. The chain recombines TRBV19 with TRBJ2-2, with 10 bases that match TRBD2. This CDR3 is built from 16 residues. With 5 bases clipped from V and 4 bases from J, the junction kept 7 bases outside the gene matches. The V gene's germline CDR1 is LNHDA and CDR2 SQIVND (reference sequence). CDR3 nucleotides: TGTGCCAGTAGTCTCCTAGCGGGGGCCGTCACCGGGGAGCTGTTTTTT. This sequence encodes CASSLLAGAVTGELFF.

This clonotype has a handful of counts. CDR3 DNA sequence: TGCAGCGCCGAAGGGACAGGGGGCGGCGAGCAGTACTTC. Translation: CSAEGTGGGEQYF. The J gene is TRBJ2-7, the V gene TRBV29-1; 12 nucleotides agree with TRBD1. This CDR3 spans 13 amino acids. Trimming took 7 bases from V and 6 from J; bases not matched to a gene: 7. Germline V gene sequence: CDR1 SQVTM, CDR2 ANQGSEA.

This clonotype was found a few times. This rearrangement joins TRBV10-2 to TRBJ1-2, with D perhaps matching TRBD1 (5 bases). This CDR3 region has 13 residues. V was pared by 8 bases and J by 4 bases, with 14 bases between. Germline CDR1 WSHSY, CDR2 SAAADI. CDR3 bases: TGCGCCAGCGGGGCCAGGGAAGCCTATGGCTACACCTTC. This sequence encodes CASGAREAYGYTF.

The chain links TRBV11-2 to TRBJ2-1, with D perhaps given as TRBD1 or TRBD2 (5 bases each). This CDR3 is built from 12 residues. The V gene lost 2 bases and the J gene lost 14 bases, with 13 bases spanning the gap. CDR1 is SGHAT, CDR2 FQNNGV, per germline. CDR3 coding DNA: TGTGCCAGCAGCTTATTCGGGGAAGGGGAGTTCTTC. This translates into CASSLFGEGEFF.

This clonotype occurred a few times. V and J are TRBV2 and TRBJ2-4; 8 bases are shared with TRBD1. The CDR3 has 12 amino acids. V shed 2 bases and J 10 bases; nucleotides not matched to a gene: 1. Per the germline V gene, CDR1 is SNHLY and CDR2 is FYNNEI. The CDR3 loop reads CASSETGGIQYF. As DNA, the CDR3 is TGTGCCAGCAGTGAAACAGGGGGAATTCAGTACTTC.

This clonotype was counted between two and nine times. The chain combines TRBV2 with TRBJ1-1; no reliable D call. Germline V gene lookup returns CDR1 SNHLY and CDR2 FYNNEI. V dropped 4 bases and J dropped 1 base, with 13 bases sitting between them. The CDR3 contains 15 residues. The CDR3 DNA reads as TGTGCCAGCAGTGTTTACGGTCATCAGAACACTGAAGCTTTCTTT. This codes for CASSVYGHQNTEAFF.

The chain links TRBV5-1 to TRBJ2-1; D possibly corresponds to TRBD1 (6 bases). This CDR3 spans 15 amino acids. Per the germline V gene, CDR1 is SGHRS and CDR2 is YFSETQ. V shed 1 base and J shed 5 bases, with 13 bases lying between them. The CDR3 region has the DNA TGCGCCAGCAGCTTGTCTCTAGCAGGGGACAATGAGCAGTTCTTC. Amino acids: CASSLSLAGDNEQFF.

This clonotype was picked up a small number of times. J is TRBJ1-3 and V is TRBV12-3 or TRBV12-4; the D is unclear. This CDR3 is 14 amino acids long. The V gene lost 4 bases and the J gene lost 4 bases, with 11 bases spanning the gap. CDR3 coding DNA: TGTGCCAGCAGTTACCGGGAGAGGGGAAACACCATATATTTT. Its translation: CASSYRERGNTIYF.

There are a few counts of this clonotype. The chain is built from TRBV29-1 and TRBJ1-5; perhaps TRBD1 as D (5 bases). Germline loops: CDR1 SQVTM, CDR2 ANQGSEA. This CDR3 comprises 13 residues. V was trimmed by 6 bases and J by 10 bases, leaving 19 bases between them. The CDR3 region has the DNA TGCAGCGTCGCAGCGGCTGGCAGGGACCCCCAGCATTTT. The encoded protein is CSVAAAGRDPQHF.

The V call is TRBV29-1, the J call TRBJ2-3; 10 bases align to TRBD1. The CDR3 is 14 amino acids. V was clipped by 8 bases and J by 3 bases; unmatched bases: 8. CDR1 is SQVTM, CDR2 ANQGSEA, per germline. The CDR3 spells CSIRDRGRTDTQYF. CDR3 nucleotides: TGCAGCATCCGGGACAGGGGAAGGACAGATACGCAGTATTTT.

This clonotype came up a few times. The gene calls are TRBV29-1 and TRBJ2-7; 12 bases are shared with TRBD2. Trimming took 6 bases from V and 0 from J; bases not matched to a gene: 3. The CDR3 consists of 14 residues. The V gene's germline CDR1 is SQVTM and CDR2 ANQGSEA. CDR3 DNA: TGCAGCGTGCTAGCGGGAGGGAGCTCCTACGAGCAGTACTTC. Amino acid sequence: CSVLAGGSSYEQYF.